The clone carrying this T cell receptor (beta chain) was counted a few times. These data belong to a study of regulatory T cells in long-lasting Graves disease. Per the germline V gene, CDR1 is GTSNPN and CDR2 is SVGIG (reference sequence). This CDR3 has 13 amino acids. V was cut by 7 bases and J by 3 bases, with 13 bases left in between. Noted time point: newly diagnosed GD, antithyroid drugs for less than 3 months. Generation of the TCR library employed RNA extracted from PBMCs. Graves' disease diagnosis was established per American Thyroid Association guidelines. Building of the TCR beta libraries involved iRepertoire HTBI primers and Arm-PCR of CDR3 regions. TCRdb re-called the multiplex PCR reads through MiXCR, storing one row per CDR3 protein. The sample lists hundreds of thousands of distinct CDR3 sequences, 15% to 20% seen once, with 25% in the top ten. These data were likewise used in another study, on T cells in Graves' hyperthyroidism and ophthalmopathy. As reported in that work: The blood repertoire included most of the expanded thyroid clonotypes above 0.001.

This TCR came from a middle-aged woman with Graves disease. The sample consisted of peripheral blood mononuclear cells (PBMCs), taken at new diagnosis, from a patient treated with antithyroid drugs. The V gene is TRBV30, the J gene TRBJ1-3, with D uncertain. CDR3 DNA: TGTGCCTCAACGGCAAGAAATGGAAACACCATATATTTT. It is translated as CASTARNGNTIYF.